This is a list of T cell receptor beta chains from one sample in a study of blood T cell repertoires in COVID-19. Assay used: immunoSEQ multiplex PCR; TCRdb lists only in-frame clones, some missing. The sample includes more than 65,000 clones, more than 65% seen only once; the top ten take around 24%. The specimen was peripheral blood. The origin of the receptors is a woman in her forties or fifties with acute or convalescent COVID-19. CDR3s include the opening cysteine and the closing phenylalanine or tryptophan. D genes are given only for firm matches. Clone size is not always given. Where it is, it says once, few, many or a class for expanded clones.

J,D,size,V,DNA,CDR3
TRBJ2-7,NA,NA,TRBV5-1,TGCGCCAGCAGCTTGTTACCGGGGGGCCCCTACGAGCAGTACTTC,CASSLLPGGPYEQYF
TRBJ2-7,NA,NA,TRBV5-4,TGTGCCAGCAGCCCCTCTTGGGGGGACTACGAGCAGTACTTC,CASSPSWGDYEQYF
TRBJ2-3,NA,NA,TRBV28,TGTGCCAGCAGTGGGCCCCGTGCAGATACGCAGTATTTT,CASSGPRADTQYF
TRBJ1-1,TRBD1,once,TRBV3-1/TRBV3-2,TGTGCCAGCAGCCAAGGACAGGGGGGGAGTGAAGCTTTCTTT,CASSQGQGGSEAFF
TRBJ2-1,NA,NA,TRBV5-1,TGCGCCAGCAGGCCCGAGAGTAGCTCCTACAATGAGCAGTTCTTC,CASRPESSSYNEQFF
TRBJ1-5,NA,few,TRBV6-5,TGTGCCAGCAGTCACGGGGGGGATAGCAATCAGCCCCAGCATTTT,CASSHGGDSNQPQHF
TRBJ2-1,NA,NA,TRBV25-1,TGTGCCAGCAGTGAATACCGGGGTAATGAGCAGTTCTTC,CASSEYRGNEQFF
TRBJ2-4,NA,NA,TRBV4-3,TGCGCCAGCAGCGCCCAGCGAGAAGACATTCAGTACTTC,CASSAQREDIQYF
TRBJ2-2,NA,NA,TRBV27,TGTGCCAGCAGTGCCAGACTAGCCGGGGAGCTGTTTTTT,CASSARLAGELFF
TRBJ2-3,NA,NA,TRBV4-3,TGCGCCAGCAGCCAAGTTGTCGGGGGAAGCACAGATACGCAGTATTTT,CASSQVVGGSTDTQYF
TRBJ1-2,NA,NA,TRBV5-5,TGTGCCAGCAGCTTGTCGGCAGGGTTGGTCTATGGCTACACCTTC,CASSLSAGLVYGYTF
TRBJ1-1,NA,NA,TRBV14,TGTGCCAGCAGCCGTCGTACACAGATGAACACTGAAGCTTTCTTT,CASSRRTQMNTEAFF
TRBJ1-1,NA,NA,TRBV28,TGTGCCACCATGTATAGGGAGGTTGAAGCTTTCTTT,CATMYREVEAFF
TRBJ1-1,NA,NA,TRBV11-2,TGTGCCAGCAGCTTCGGTAATCGGAGACGGGGAACTGAAGCTTTCTTT,CASSFGNRRRGTEAFF
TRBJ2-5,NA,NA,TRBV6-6,TGTGCCAGCAGTTACTCGTTAATTACCGGAGGGGAGACCCAGTACTTC,CASSYSLITGGETQYF
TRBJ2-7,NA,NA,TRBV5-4,TGTGCCAGCAGCTTCATCTCCAGGGGAAAATACGAGCAGTACTTC,CASSFISRGKYEQYF
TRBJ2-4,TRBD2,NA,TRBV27,TGTGCCAGCAGTTCCCTCCTAGCGGGCCAAGCCAAAAACATTCAGTACTTC,CASSSLLAGQAKNIQYF
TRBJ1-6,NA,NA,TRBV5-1,TGCGCCAGCAGCCTGGACAGCTCAAATTCACCCCTCCACTTT,CASSLDSSNSPLHF
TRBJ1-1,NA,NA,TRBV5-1,TGCGCCAGCAAGGAACAGGCGTCGAACACTGAAGCTTTCTTT,CASKEQASNTEAFF
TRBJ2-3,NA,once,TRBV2,TGTGCCAGTCGGGGGACGAGGCAGTATTTT,CASRGTRQYF
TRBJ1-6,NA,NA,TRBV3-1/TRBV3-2,TGTGCCAGCAGCCAAGACATGTATTCACCCCTCCACTTT,CASSQDMYSPLHF
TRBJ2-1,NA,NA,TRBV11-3,TGTGCCAGCAGCTTAGTAGGGAGAGACAATGAGCAGTTCTTC,CASSLVGRDNEQFF
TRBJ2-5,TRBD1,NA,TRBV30,TGTGCCTGGCAGTCCGGGACAGGGGGCCAAGAGACCCAGTACTTC,CAWQSGTGGQETQYF
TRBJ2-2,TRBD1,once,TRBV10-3,TGTGCCATCAGGCGACAGGGTAACACCGGGGAGCTGTTTTTT,CAIRRQGNTGELFF
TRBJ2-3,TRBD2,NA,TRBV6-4,TGTGCCAGCAGTGACGAGTCTAGCGGGGGGGCCGATACGCAGTATTTT,CASSDESSGGADTQYF
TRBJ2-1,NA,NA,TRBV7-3,TGTGCCAGCAGCTTAAACCGACAGGACAATGAGCAGTTCTTC,CASSLNRQDNEQFF
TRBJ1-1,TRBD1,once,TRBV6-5,TGTGCCAGCAGTCCCACAGGGGGTAGGAAGGAAGCTTTCTTT,CASSPTGGRKEAFF
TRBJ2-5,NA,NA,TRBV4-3,TGCGCCAGCAGCCAAGGACAGGACGTCGGAGAGCAGTACTTC,CASSQGQDVGEQYF
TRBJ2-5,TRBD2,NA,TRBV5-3,TGTGCCTTCGCCCGCGGGGGGCTCCAAGAGACCCAGTACTTC,CAFARGGLQETQYF
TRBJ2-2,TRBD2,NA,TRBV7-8,TGTGCCAGCAGCTCCAGGGGACTAGCGGGAGGGCCGAACACCGGGGAGCTGTTTTTT,CASSSRGLAGGPNTGELFF
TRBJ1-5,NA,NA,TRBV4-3,TGCGCCAGCAGCCAAGGCTTACTTAGCAATCAGCCCCAGCATTTT,CASSQGLLSNQPQHF
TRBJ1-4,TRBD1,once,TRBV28,TGTGCCAGCAGTTCAGGGGGACAAGATGAAAAACTGTTTTTT,CASSSGGQDEKLFF
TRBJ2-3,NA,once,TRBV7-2,TGTGCCAGCAGGGCGCCCTCGGGGGATACGCAGTATTTT,CASRAPSGDTQYF
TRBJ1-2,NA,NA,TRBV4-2,TGTGCCAGCAGCCAAATCGCAGGGCCTCCTACTGGCTACACCTTC,CASSQIAGPPTGYTF
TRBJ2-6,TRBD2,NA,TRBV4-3,TGCGCCAGCAGCCATTTCCCCCCCGGGAGGGCCTCTGGGGCCAACGTCCTGACTTTC,CASSHFPPGRASGANVLTF
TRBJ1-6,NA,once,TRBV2,TGTGCCAGCAGTGAAGGACAGTTGAGGATCACCTATAATTCACCCCTCCACTTT,CASSEGQLRITYNSPLHF
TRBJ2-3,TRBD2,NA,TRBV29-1,TGCAGCTCCCGGCGACTAGCGGGGGTGGATACGCAGTATTTT,CSSRRLAGVDTQYF
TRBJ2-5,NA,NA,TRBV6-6,TGTGCCAGCAGTCCTCGACTAGGCAGGGGAGGGACAGAGACCCAGTACTTC,CASSPRLGRGGTETQYF
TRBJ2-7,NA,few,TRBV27,TGTGCCAGCAGTCCCCGGACACCTATCTACGAGCAGTACTTC,CASSPRTPIYEQYF
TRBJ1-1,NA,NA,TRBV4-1,TGCGCCAGCAGCCCGATTAATCGGGGGGATGCTGAAGCTTTCTTT,CASSPINRGDAEAFF
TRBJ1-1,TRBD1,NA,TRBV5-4,TGTGCCAGCAGCGCGACAGGGTGGCGCACTGAAGCTTTCTTT,CASSATGWRTEAFF
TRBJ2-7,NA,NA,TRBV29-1,TGCAGCGTTGGCTTGACAGCATACGAGCAGTACTTC,CSVGLTAYEQYF